The T cell receptor (beta chain) described here comes from a study of cytomegalovirus exposure and HLA in healthy donors. This CDR3 has 14 amino acids. Germline V gene data show CDR1 as SGHTA and CDR2 as FQGTGA. The V gene lost 5 bases and the J gene lost 8 bases, with 18 bases spanning the gap. This clone has more than one count but fewer than ten. 60 Vbeta and 13 Jbeta primers were used in PCR. The protocol was immunoSEQ multiplex PCR, while the TCRdb copy is restricted to in-frame clones and leaves out a portion. This table has roughly 40,000 clones, 50% appearing once. Sequenced sample: PBMCs. The V call is TRBV7-3, the J call TRBJ1-2; D might be TRBD1 (6 bases). This receptor was identified in a human donor in good health. DNA of the CDR3: TGTGCCAGCAGCCCCAGGCGAGGGGGGGTAGGCTACACCTTC. As protein: CASSPRRGGVGYTF.